The 9 T cell receptor beta chains in this list originate from one sample, sequenced in a study of OX40 agonist ivuxolimab in advanced cancers. Profiled with immunoSEQ multiplex PCR; TCRdb holds only in-frame clones, not every one. The table includes about 47,000 clones, around nine tenths detected once. Source: CD4+ or CD8+ T cells sorted from blood, taken in a trial of the OX40 agonist ivuxolimab. All receptors derive from an adult with an advanced solid tumor such as melanoma, head and neck, liver or kidney cancer.

This sequence joins TRBV4-3 and TRBJ2-7; 7 nucleotides align to TRBD1. This CDR3 contains 20 residues. V shed 1 base, J shed 1 base, and the junction held 19 bases outside the gene matches. Germline CDR1 and CDR2: LGHNA and YSLEER. The CDR3 is CASSQGSETGIPRRSYEQYF. The CDR3 DNA sequence: TGCGCCAGCAGCCAAGGGTCCGAGACAGGGATCCCTCGTCGTTCCTACGAGCAGTACTTC.

V is TRBV19 and J is TRBJ1-1; no firm D call. V was pared by 1 base and J by 3 bases, with 9 bases between. The germline V gene has CDR1 LNHDA and CDR2 SQIVND (reference sequence). CDR3 size: 14 residues. CDR3 DNA: TGTGCCAGTAGTATAGCTGGGTTCGACACTGAAGCTTTCTTT. This gives the protein CASSIAGFDTEAFF.

The chain links TRBV30 to TRBJ1-5; TRBD1 is a possible D gene (5 bases). Germline V gene sequence: CDR1 GTSNPN, CDR2 SVGIG (reference sequence). The V and J ends lost 2 bases and 6 bases respectively, with 14 bases between them. This CDR3 has 14 amino acids. DNA for the CDR3: TGTGCCTGGAGTAGTGTGGGGGGGTCTCAGCCCCAGCATTTT. Its protein product is CAWSSVGGSQPQHF.

The V call is TRBV4-1, the J call TRBJ1-4, with 8 bases that match TRBD1. J gave up 6 bases and V 0 bases, and 6 bases lay outside the gene matches. CDR1 and CDR2 from the germline V gene are MGHRA and YSYEKL. This CDR3 region has 16 residues. Here the CDR3 reads CASSQDHTGGDEKLFF. CDR3 coding DNA: TGCGCCAGCAGCCAAGATCACACAGGGGGGGATGAAAAACTGTTTTTT.

The chain uses TRBV10-1 and TRBJ2-4, with D perhaps TRBD1 (5 bases). Deletions cut 8 bases from V and 15 bases from J, with 17 bases between. The CDR3 covers 11 residues. CDR1 is WNHNN, CDR2 SYGVQD, per germline (reference sequence). Here the CDR3 reads CASYLTGCSYF. DNA for the CDR3: TGCGCCAGCTACCTCACAGGTTGTTCGTACTTC.

This chain joins TRBV7-6 and TRBJ2-1; 8 bases agree with TRBD1. CDR3 length: 15 residues. The ends lost 0 bases at V and 5 bases at J; junction bases unmatched: 3. The germline V gene has CDR1 SGHVS and CDR2 FNYEAQ. CDR3 region: CASSLAQGADNEQFF. The CDR3 DNA reads TGTGCCAGCAGCTTAGCGCAGGGGGCAGACAATGAGCAGTTCTTC.

The CDR3 sequence is CATSTGQTGDGEKLFF. CDR3 sequence (DNA): TGTGCCACCAGCACAGGCCAAACAGGGGATGGTGAAAAACTGTTTTTT. The chain has TRBV15 and TRBJ1-4, with 7 bases fitting TRBD1. Germline V gene data show CDR1 as LNHNV and CDR2 as YYDKDF (reference sequence). V lost 4 bases and J lost 7; bases outside the gene matches: 12. The CDR3 loop spans 16 amino acids.

V and J are TRBV7-9 and TRBJ2-3; TRBD2 aligns across 12 bases. The V gene's germline CDR1 is SEHNR and CDR2 FQNEAQ (reference sequence). Trimming took 2 bases from V and 4 from J; bases not matched to a gene: 4. The CDR3 runs 16 residues. The CDR3 region is CASSLRASGGADTQYF. The CDR3 region has the DNA TGTGCCAGCAGCTTAAGGGCTAGCGGGGGGGCAGATACGCAGTATTTT.

On this clone itself: Other DNA variants within this sample encode the same CDR3. The chain combines TRBV6-1 with TRBJ2-7; 8 nucleotides agree with TRBD1. Germline loops: CDR1 MNHNS, CDR2 SASEGT. The CDR3 covers 13 residues. The V gene end was trimmed by 3 bases and the J gene end by 5 bases; junction bases not matched to a gene: 3. The CDR3 coding sequence is TGTGCCAGCAGTGACAGGGGGCACAACGAGCAGTACTTC. Its translation is CASSDRGHNEQYF.